A single sample gave rise to the 10 T cell receptor beta chains below, sequenced in a study of blood T cell repertoires in COVID-19. The protocol was immunoSEQ multiplex PCR, while the TCRdb copy is restricted to in-frame clones and leaves out a portion. The sample contains around 140,000 clones, under 90% of which appear only once. The material sequenced was peripheral blood. Receptors were obtained from a human donor in a cohort sampled during active COVID-19.

A single count supports this clone. The chain couples TRBV12-3 or TRBV12-4 to TRBJ2-5; D call uncertain. The CDR3 totals 12 residues. V was trimmed by 3 bases and J by 2 bases, leaving 4 bases between them. This CDR3 is CASSLRQETQYF. Written as DNA, the CDR3 is TGTGCCAGCAGTTTGAGGCAAGAGACCCAGTACTTC.

J is TRBJ2-2 and V is TRBV15, with 12 bases lining up with TRBD2. This CDR3 comprises 18 residues. Germline V gene data show CDR1 as LNHNV and CDR2 as YYDKDF (reference sequence). V was pared by 3 bases and J by 7 bases, with 12 bases of the junction left unmatched. The DNA for the CDR3 is TGTGCCACCAGCAGTTGGCCTAGCGGGAGGGCCAGGGACGGGGAGCTGTTTTTT. Its protein product is CATSSWPSGRARDGELFF. Full variable domain (remainder filled in from reference TRBV15 and TRBJ2-2): DAMVIQNPRYQVTQFGKPVTLSCSQTLNHNVMYWYQQKSSQAPKLLFHYYDKDFNNEADTPDNFQSRRPNTSFCFLDIRSPGLGDTAMYLCATSSWPSGRARDGELFFGEGSRLTVL.

The J gene is TRBJ2-3, the V gene TRBV11-3, with 7 bases aligning to TRBD1. Germline CDR1 and CDR2: SGHNT and YENEEA. This CDR3 has 16 residues. V shed 5 bases, J shed 2 bases, and the junction held 10 bases outside the gene matches. This CDR3 reads CASSDPTGLTTDTQYF. Here the CDR3 DNA reads TGTGCCAGCAGCGACCCGACAGGGTTAACCACAGATACGCAGTATTTT. Supplemented by reference TRBV11-3 and TRBJ2-3, the full variable domain reads EAGVVQSPRYKIIEKKQPVAFWCNPISGHNTLYWYLQNLGQGPELLIRYENEEAVDDSQLPKDRFSAERLKGVDSTLKIQPAELGDSAVYLCASSDPTGLTTDTQYFGPGTRLTVL.

There are a few counts of this clone. This rearrangement joins TRBV28 to TRBJ2-3; D gene unclear. The V and J ends lost 4 bases and 6 bases respectively, with 14 bases between them. Germline CDR1 is MDHEN and CDR2 is SYDVKM. CDR3 length equals 14 residues. CDR3 in DNA: TGTGCCAGCAGTTCGCCGGGTTTAAGGGATACGCAGTATTTT. Translated, it gives CASSSPGLRDTQYF.

The chain carries TRBV7-9 and TRBJ2-1, with a possible D match to TRBD1 (8 bases). In germline, CDR1 is SEHNR, CDR2 FQNEAQ (reference sequence). The CDR3 is 13 amino acids. V lost 5 bases and J 9 bases, leaving 14 bases between the germline ends. The CDR3 spells CASSPNRGGEQFF. CDR3 nucleotide sequence: TGTGCCAGCAGCCCAAACAGGGGGGGTGAGCAGTTCTTC. Filled out from reference TRBV7-9 and TRBJ2-1, the complete variable domain reads DTGVSQNPRHKITKRGQNVTFRCDPISEHNRLYWYRQTLGQGPEFLTYFQNEAQLEKSRLLSDRFSAERPKGSFSTLEIQRTEQGDSAMYLCASSPNRGGEQFFGPGTRLTVL.

The chain links TRBV27 to TRBJ2-1, with 9 bases lining up with TRBD2. With V trimmed by 2 bases and J by 3 bases, 5 bases remained unmatched. CDR1 MNHEY and CDR2 SMNVEV come from the germline V gene (reference sequence). The CDR3 is 16 residues long. This chain's CDR3 is CASSLVGGRGYNEQFF. Here the CDR3 DNA reads TGTGCCAGCAGTTTAGTGGGCGGGAGGGGCTACAATGAGCAGTTCTTC.

J is TRBJ1-1 and V is TRBV11-3; D not certain. The germline CDR1 and CDR2 sequences are SGHNT and YENEEA. CDR3 length: 11 residues. The V end was cut by 6 bases, the J end by 4 bases, with 6 bases between. CDR3 residues: CASSSGTEAFF. CDR3 sequence (DNA): TGTGCCAGCAGTAGCGGCACTGAAGCTTTCTTT. Full variable domain (rest looked up from reference TRBV11-3 and TRBJ1-1): EAGVVQSPRYKIIEKKQPVAFWCNPISGHNTLYWYLQNLGQGPELLIRYENEEAVDDSQLPKDRFSAERLKGVDSTLKIQPAELGDSAVYLCASSSGTEAFFGQGTRLTVV.

The chain is built from TRBV3-1 (or the pseudogene TRBV3-2) and TRBJ1-2; 7 bases map to TRBD1. The CDR3 sequence is 14 residues long. V dropped 0 bases and J dropped 4; count of bases not matched to a gene: 2. Germline assignment: CDR1 LGHDT and CDR2 YNNKEL (reference sequence). The CDR3 DNA reads as TGTGCCAGCAGCCAAGAGGACAGGTCCTATGGCTACACCTTC. This translates into CASSQEDRSYGYTF.

This chain joins TRBV27 and TRBJ1-3; 8 bases map to TRBD1. CDR1 MNHEY and CDR2 SMNVEV come from the germline V gene (reference sequence). The CDR3 has 13 residues. V lost 4 bases, J lost 6 bases, and 2 bases stayed unmatched. In DNA, the CDR3 is TGTGCCAGCAGTTCGGGACAGGCAAACACCATATATTTT. Protein product: CASSSGQANTIYF.

This clone was detected once. The chain has TRBV6-5 and TRBJ2-3; 11 bases are a match to TRBD2. V dropped 6 bases and J dropped 5; count of bases not matched to a gene: 7. The CDR3 is made up of 15 amino acids. CDR1 and CDR2 (germline): MNHEY, SVGAGI. This CDR3 reads CASRRGLAEIDTQYF. The CDR3 DNA follows: TGTGCCAGCAGACGGGGACTAGCGGAAATAGATACGCAGTATTTT.